The 16 T cell receptor beta chains below all came from one sample that was sequenced in a study of molecular identifiers for immune sequencing clone quantification. TCRdb reanalysed the PCR reads using MiXCR and keeps one entry per CDR3 protein. The sample yields approximately 590,000 distinct CDR3 sequences, about 25% seen once. The specimen was naive CD8+ T cells from blood, with Jurkat cell RNA spiked in. The subset: FACS-sorted CD8+CD4-CCR7+CD45RA+ naive T cells. These receptors were taken from a human donor in good health. Some libraries in this study had Jurkat cell RNA spiked in.

In its sample, this clonotype was seen a few times. The J gene is TRBJ2-2, the V gene TRBV6-1; 8 bases map to TRBD1. V lost 3 bases and J lost 9; bases outside the gene matches: 9. CDR3 length equals 15 residues. From germline, CDR1 is MNHNS and CDR2 SASEGT. CDR3 nucleotides: TGTGCCAGCAGTGATGGGACAGGCGTCGTTTGGGAGCTGTTTTTT. This translates into CASSDGTGVVWELFF.

This chain joins TRBV11-2 and TRBJ2-3; maybe TRBD2 (7 bases). Trimming took off 8 bases at V and 4 bases at J, with 13 bases between the two ends. CDR3 length equals 13 residues. Germline loops: CDR1 SGHAT, CDR2 FQNNGV. DNA of the CDR3: TGTGCCAGCGGCCAGGGGAGGGCAGATACGCAGTATTTT. Protein product: CASGQGRADTQYF.

V is TRBV4-1 and J is TRBJ1-5; D not certain. V lost 1 base, J lost 0 bases, and 7 bases lay in between. The V gene's germline CDR1 is MGHRA and CDR2 YSYEKL. There are 15 residues in the CDR3. The CDR3 sequence: CASSQGDGSNQPQHF. The CDR3 nucleotides are TGCGCCAGCAGCCAAGGTGACGGTAGCAATCAGCCCCAGCATTTT.

In its sample, this clonotype was seen many times. The chain couples TRBV7-2 to TRBJ2-7; TRBD1 agrees at 8 bases. The CDR3 extends over 15 amino acids. Looked up from germline, CDR1 is SGHTA and CDR2 is FQGNSA. Trimming removed 5 bases from V and 4 bases from J; junction bases left unmatched: 10. The CDR3 spells CASSHGTGSTYEQYF. The CDR3 DNA sequence: TGTGCCAGCAGCCACGGGACAGGCTCAACGTACGAGCAGTACTTC.

As concerns this clonotype: Just one base apart from a much larger clone, this may be a read error. The chain is built from TRBV6-2 or TRBV6-3 and TRBJ2-3, with D tentatively TRBD2 (6 bases). This CDR3 comprises 15 residues. Germline loops: CDR1 MNHEY, CDR2 SVGEGT. The CDR3 region has the DNA TGTGCCAGCGGTTACTTTGGCGGGGACACAGATACGCAGTATTTT. Its protein is CASGYFGGDTDTQYF.

The chain combines TRBV9 with TRBJ2-7; D remains ambiguous. V was trimmed by 0 bases and J by 5 bases, leaving 15 bases between them. In germline, CDR1 is SGDLS, CDR2 YYNGEE. The CDR3 covers 15 residues. As DNA, the CDR3 is TGTGCCAGCAGCGTAGGGGGTTTATCAGGTGACGAGCAGTACTTC. This gives the protein CASSVGGLSGDEQYF.

A few counts support this clonotype. J is TRBJ1-3 and V is TRBV14; D uncertain. V was shortened by 3 bases and J by 5 bases, with 20 bases between the two germline ends. This CDR3 comprises 17 residues. Germline CDR1 SGHDN, CDR2 FVKESK. CDR3 region: CASSHTLHQDVRNTIYF. CDR3 coding DNA: TGTGCCAGCAGCCATACTCTCCATCAAGACGTACGAAACACCATATATTTT. Looking up the rest from reference TRBV14 and TRBJ1-3 gives the full variable domain: EAGVTQFPSHSVIEKGQTVTLRCDPISGHDNLYWYRRVMGKEIKFLLHFVKESKQDESGMPNNRFLAERTGGTYSTLKVQPAELEDSGVYFCASSHTLHQDVRNTIYFGEGSWLTVV.

The chain has TRBV12-3 or TRBV12-4 and TRBJ2-7; no reliable D call. CDR3 size: 14 residues. Trimming stripped 6 bases from V and 6 bases from J, with 18 bases between. CDR3 residues: CASSPSTPIAEQYF. In DNA, the CDR3 is TGTGCCAGCAGCCCCTCCACCCCTATCGCCGAGCAGTACTTC.

In its sample, this clonotype was seen many times. The rearrangement links TRBV25-1 to TRBJ2-5; D is unresolved. Looked up from germline, CDR1 is MGHDK and CDR2 is SYGVNS. The CDR3 covers 15 residues. V shed 2 bases and J shed 0 bases, with 10 bases lying between them. CDR3 region: CASSEGYLYQETQYF. DNA for the CDR3: TGTGCCAGCAGTGAAGGGTACCTCTACCAAGAGACCCAGTACTTC.

This clonotype showed up many times. This sequence joins TRBV5-5 and TRBJ2-3; D remains ambiguous. Germline loops: CDR1 SGHKS, CDR2 YYEKEE (reference sequence). The CDR3 is 14 residues long. Deletions cut 1 base from V and 4 bases from J, with 10 bases between. In DNA, the CDR3 is TGTGCCAGCAGCTTGTTTGTCGGCCCAGATACGCAGTATTTT. Translation gives CASSLFVGPDTQYF.

This clonotype was observed many times. An end of the junction does not agree with germline; a read error may underlie this. V is TRBV11-2 and J is TRBJ2-7; D tentatively fits TRBD1 or TRBD2 (6 bases each). CDR1 and CDR2 (germline): SGHAT, FQNNGV. CDR3 length equals 13 residues. The CDR3 here is CASSLGGRYEQYF. CDR3 bases: TGTGCCAGCAGTTTAGGGGGGCGCTACGAGCAGTACTTC.

About this clonotype itself: A much larger clone differs by one base, so this may be a read error. The V and J genes are TRBV30 and TRBJ1-1; no clear D. This CDR3 region has 13 residues. Germline V gene data show CDR1 as GTSNPN and CDR2 as SVGIG (reference sequence). Trimming removed 1 base from V and 1 base from J, with 7 bases in between. This CDR3 reads CAWSAAGNTEAFF. The CDR3 DNA sequence: TGTGCCTGGAGTGCCGCAGGGAACACTGAAGCTTTCTTT.

This clonotype was recorded many times. The chain employs TRBV20-1 and TRBJ2-7, with a weak D call TRBD1 (5 bases). The CDR3 runs 13 residues. Germline V gene data show CDR1 as DFQATT and CDR2 as SNEGSKA (reference sequence). The V end was cut by 3 bases, the J end by 0 bases, with 9 bases between. CDR3 nucleotide sequence: TGCAGTGCTAGGGGGCCAAGCTCCTACGAGCAGTACTTC. Encoded protein: CSARGPSSYEQYF.

The DNA for the CDR3 is TGTGCCAGCAGAATCTTATTGAACACCGGGGAGCTGTTTTTT. Protein product: CASRILLNTGELFF. The chain combines TRBV27 with TRBJ2-2; D gene unclear. The CDR3 has 14 amino acids. V lost 6 bases and J 1 base, leaving 9 bases between the germline ends. CDR1 is MNHEY, CDR2 SMNVEV, per germline (reference sequence).

The chain links TRBV7-6 to TRBJ1-1; 9 positions agree with TRBD1. CDR3 length equals 14 residues. CDR1 SGHVS and CDR2 FNYEAQ come from the germline V gene. With V trimmed by 5 bases and J by 3 bases, 4 bases remained unmatched. CDR3 sequence reads: CASSARTGDTEAFF. Here the CDR3 DNA reads TGTGCCAGCAGCGCCAGGACAGGGGACACTGAAGCTTTCTTT.

This clonotype has a handful of counts. One junction end disagrees with the germline gene, perhaps due to a read error. The CDR3 spells CACSEGSGALQETQYF. The CDR3 DNA follows: TGTGCCTGCAGTGAAGGTTCGGGGGCGCTCCAAGAGACCCAGTACTTC. The chain links TRBV2 to TRBJ2-5; TRBD1 or TRBD2 may be the D gene (6 bases each). Looked up from germline, CDR1 is SNHLY and CDR2 is FYNNEI. The CDR3 runs 16 residues.